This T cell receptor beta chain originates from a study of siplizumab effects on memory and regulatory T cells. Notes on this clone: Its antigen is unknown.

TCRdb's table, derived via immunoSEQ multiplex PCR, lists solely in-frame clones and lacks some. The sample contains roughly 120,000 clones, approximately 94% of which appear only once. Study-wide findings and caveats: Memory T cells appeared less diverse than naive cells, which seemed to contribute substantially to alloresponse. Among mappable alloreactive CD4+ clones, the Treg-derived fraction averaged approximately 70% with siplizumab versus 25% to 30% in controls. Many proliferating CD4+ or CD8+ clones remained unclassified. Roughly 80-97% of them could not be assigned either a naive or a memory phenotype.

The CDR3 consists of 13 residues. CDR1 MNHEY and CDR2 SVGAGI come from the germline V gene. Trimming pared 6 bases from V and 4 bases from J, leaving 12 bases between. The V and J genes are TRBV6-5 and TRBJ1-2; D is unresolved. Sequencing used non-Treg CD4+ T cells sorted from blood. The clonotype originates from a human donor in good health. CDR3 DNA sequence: TGTGCCAGCAGGTCCCGGACCGGCTATGGCTACACCTTC. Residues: CASRSRTGYGYTF.